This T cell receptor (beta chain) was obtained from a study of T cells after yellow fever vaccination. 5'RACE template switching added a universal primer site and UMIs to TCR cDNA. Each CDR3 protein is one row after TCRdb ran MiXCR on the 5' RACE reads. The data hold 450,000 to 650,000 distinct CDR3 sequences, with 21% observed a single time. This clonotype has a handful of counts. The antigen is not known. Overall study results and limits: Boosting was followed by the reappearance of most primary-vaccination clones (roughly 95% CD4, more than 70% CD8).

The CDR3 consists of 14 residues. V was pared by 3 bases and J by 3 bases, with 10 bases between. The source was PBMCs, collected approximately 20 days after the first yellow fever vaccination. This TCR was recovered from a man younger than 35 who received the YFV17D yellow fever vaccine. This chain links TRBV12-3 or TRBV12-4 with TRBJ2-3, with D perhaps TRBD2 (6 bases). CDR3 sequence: CASSFIRGTDTQYF. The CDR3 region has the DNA TGTGCCAGCAGTTTCATCCGGGGGACAGATACGCAGTATTTT.